This T cell receptor beta chain was sequenced for a study of CD8 T cells in ankylosing spondylitis. Details on this clonotype: The antigen is unknown.

It was by quantitative 5'-RACE with molecular barcodes that TCR beta libraries were made. MiXCR was run by TCRdb on the 5' RACE reads, yielding one entry per CDR3 protein. The table records 650,000 to 800,000 distinct CDR3 sequences, around 19% of them present only once. Study conclusions and caveats: A TCR beta motif made of fewer than ten highly homologous variants seemed typical of ankylosing spondylitis blood. The clones that were linked to disease were reported to be significantly enriched in matched synovial fluid samples from ankylosing spondylitis patients. Disease-linked clones had a CD8+ phenotype and relatively low frequency in peripheral blood.

V lost 6 bases and J 5 bases, leaving 13 bases between the germline ends. There are 13 residues in the CDR3. Germline CDR1 MNHNS, CDR2 SASEGT. The rearrangement links TRBV6-1 to TRBJ2-5; TRBD1 is a possible D gene (5 bases). The receptor was derived from a male donor with ankylosing spondylitis. Sequencing was carried out using blood, either unsorted or a sorted T cell fraction (not recorded which). The CDR3, as DNA: TGTGCCAGCAGATCGACAGTTCGGGAGACCCAGTACTTC. The encoded protein is CASRSTVRETQYF.